This record concerns one T cell receptor beta chain sequence. The antigen remains undetermined. This specimen comes from a study of blood T cells in healthy people across ages. Donation came from healthy Caucasian individuals in Russia who were aged roughly 6 to 95. The study's findings and limits: TCR beta diversity per million T cells fell roughly linearly with age.

Then a second PCR, running about 7 to 11 cycles, was carried out with a sample-barcoded 5' primer and a J-beta primer mix. Each CDR3 protein is one row after TCRdb ran MiXCR on the 5' RACE reads. The sample carries a few hundred thousand distinct CDR3 sequences, around 27% recorded once. These same records also appear under a second study, on T cells of mothers and their children. That paper notes: From each mother came over 9.5 million TCR beta CDR3 reads, and from each child came a few million. Whether related or unrelated, pairs show similar shaping of TCR recombination output by thymic selection.

Sequencing used blood. The source is a boy between 2 and 10 years old in good health.

The CDR3 coding sequence is TGCAGCGTTGAAGATATGGGACTAGGGCATGAGCAGTTCTTC. It is translated as CSVEDMGLGHEQFF. This chain joins TRBV29-1 and TRBJ2-5; 8 bases match TRBD2. The assigned J gene may be wrong: the sequence end matches TRBJ2-1 better. The V gene's germline CDR1 is SQVTM and CDR2 ANQGSEA. This CDR3 comprises 14 residues.